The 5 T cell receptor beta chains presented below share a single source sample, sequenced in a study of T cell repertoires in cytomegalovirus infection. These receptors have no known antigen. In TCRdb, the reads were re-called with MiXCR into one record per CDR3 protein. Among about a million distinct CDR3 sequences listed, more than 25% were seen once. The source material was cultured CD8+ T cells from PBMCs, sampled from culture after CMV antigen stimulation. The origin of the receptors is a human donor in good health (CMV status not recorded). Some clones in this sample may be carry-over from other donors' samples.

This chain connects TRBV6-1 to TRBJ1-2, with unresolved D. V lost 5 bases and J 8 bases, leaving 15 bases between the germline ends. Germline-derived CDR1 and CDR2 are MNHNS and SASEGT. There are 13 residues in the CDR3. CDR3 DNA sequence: TGTGCCAGCAGTATTACGGGCCGGACGGGCTACACCTTC. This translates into CASSITGRTGYTF.

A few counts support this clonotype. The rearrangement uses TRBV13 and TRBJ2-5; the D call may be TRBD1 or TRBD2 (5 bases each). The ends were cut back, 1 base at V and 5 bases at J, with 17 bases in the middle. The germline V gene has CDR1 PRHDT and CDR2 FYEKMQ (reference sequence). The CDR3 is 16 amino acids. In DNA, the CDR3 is TGTGCCAGCAGCTTAGTTCGGTCGGGACCCATGGAGACCCAGTACTTC. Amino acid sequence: CASSLVRSGPMETQYF.

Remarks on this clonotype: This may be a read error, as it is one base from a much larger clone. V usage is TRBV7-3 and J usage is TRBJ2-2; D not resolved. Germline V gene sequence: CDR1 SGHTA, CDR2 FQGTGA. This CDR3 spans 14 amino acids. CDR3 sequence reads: CTSSLRLNTGELFF. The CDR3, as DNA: TGTACCAGCAGCTTAAGACTTAACACCGGGGAGCTGTTTTTT.

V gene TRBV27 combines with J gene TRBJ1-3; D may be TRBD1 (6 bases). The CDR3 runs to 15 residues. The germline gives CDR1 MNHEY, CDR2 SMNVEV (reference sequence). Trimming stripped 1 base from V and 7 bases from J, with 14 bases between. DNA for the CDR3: TGTGCCAGCAGTTTATACGGGGGGCAAGGGAACACCATATATTTT. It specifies CASSLYGGQGNTIYF.

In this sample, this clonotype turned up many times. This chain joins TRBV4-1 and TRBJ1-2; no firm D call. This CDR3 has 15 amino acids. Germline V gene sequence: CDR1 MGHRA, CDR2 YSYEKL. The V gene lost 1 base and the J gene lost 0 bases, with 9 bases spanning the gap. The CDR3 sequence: CASSQVVIANYGYTF. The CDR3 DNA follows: TGCGCCAGCAGCCAAGTAGTGATAGCTAACTATGGCTACACCTTC.